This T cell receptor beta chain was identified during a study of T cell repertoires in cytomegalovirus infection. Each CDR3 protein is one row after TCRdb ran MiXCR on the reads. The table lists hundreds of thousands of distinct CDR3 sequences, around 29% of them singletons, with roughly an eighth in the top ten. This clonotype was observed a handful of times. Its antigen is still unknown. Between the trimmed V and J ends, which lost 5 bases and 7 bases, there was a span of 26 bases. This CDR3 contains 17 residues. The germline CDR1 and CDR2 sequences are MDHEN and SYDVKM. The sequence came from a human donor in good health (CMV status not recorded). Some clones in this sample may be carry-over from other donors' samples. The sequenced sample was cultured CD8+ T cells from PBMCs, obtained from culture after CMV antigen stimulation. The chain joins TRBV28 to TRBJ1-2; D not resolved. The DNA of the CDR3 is TGTGCCAGCAGTCCACTATTAGACCCTATTGATGGCTCTGGCTACACCTTC. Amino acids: CASSPLLDPIDGSGYTF.